This entry is about one TCR beta chain. These data come from a study of blood T cell repertoires in COVID-19. The CDR3 is made up of 14 amino acids. Per the germline V gene, CDR1 is MDHEN and CDR2 is SYDVKM. The ends lost 6 bases at V and 4 bases at J; junction bases unmatched: 6. TCRdb's table, derived via immunoSEQ multiplex PCR, lists solely in-frame clones and lacks some. The sample gives about 380,000 clones, more than 75% of which show up once; roughly 1.2% is in the top ten. This sequence originates from a woman aged 18-35 years who had recovered from COVID-19. This chain uses TRBV28 with TRBJ1-2, with 9 bases matching TRBD1. Specimen: PBMCs or T cells enriched from blood (not recorded which). The CDR3, as DNA: TGTGCCAGCAGGAGGACAGGGGAAGTCTATGGCTACACCTTC. It is translated as CASRRTGEVYGYTF.